What follows describes a single T cell receptor (beta chain). Its antigen remains undetermined. Base qualities are not recorded, but no much larger clone differs from it by a single base. The sample belongs to a study of T-cell memory formation after mild COVID-19 (dated by TCRdb to 2020 to 2023). Regarding the study in general: TCR sequence clusters from the two donors were found to be largely donor specific. Longitudinal TCRalpha and TCRbeta repertoire sequencing tracked T-cell clones expanding and contracting after mild COVID-19 in two donors. Two young, previously healthy adult volunteers, one female and one male, were included in the cohort. The research as a whole found: Contracting CD4+ clones were found mainly in CM and EM memory subsets, while CD8+ clones were enriched in EMRA. The study included only a couple of mild cases, and larger cohorts that include severe cases with pre-infection samples were judged to be necessary. The second-wave clones that peaked on day 37 were not confirmed to be SARS-CoV-2 specific. Some responding clones were found in pre-infection memory, which suggests that pre-existing cross-reactive memory T cells took part in the SARS-CoV-2 response. Balanced CD4/CD8 phenotypes were observed for clones contracting from day 15 to 85, whereas a bias towards CD4+ was observed for a second wave of clones expanding from day 15 to 37.

Sequencing was carried out with an Illumina NovaSeq 6000. Using 5'RACE with constant-segment primers, TCRalpha and TCRbeta cDNA libraries were constructed, with sample barcodes and unique molecular identifiers added in the process. Trizol reagent was used to extract RNA from every sample. Library amplification was performed in two PCR steps, and a second sample barcode and Illumina TruSeq adapters were introduced in the second step. Libraries were sequenced on an Illumina NovaSeq with 2 x 150 bp paired-end reads. In the original analysis: Demultiplexing of reads and collapsing into UMI-guided consensus sequences were performed with migec v1.2.7. Using mixcr v2.1.11, UMI consensuses were aligned to TRA and TRB V and J templates and then assembled into clonotypes. Clonotypes were classified as expanded or contracted when called significant by both edgeR and NoisET, with noise models trained on biological replicates. For edgeR calls, a false discovery rate-adjusted p below 0.01 and a log2 fold-change threshold of 1 were applied. As an exploratory analysis of dynamics, max-normalized trajectories of the 1000 most abundant clonotypes were examined by PCA with hierarchical clustering. Each responding clone was given a CD4 or CD8 phenotype based on the CD4+ and CD8+ repertoires, which had been sequenced separately. The raw public data were reprocessed by TCRdb itself: fastp quality trimming at Q25, MiXCR clonotype calling, in-frame beta chains only. Identical CDR3 proteins give one entry, which carries the most common genes and DNA. TCRdb, rather than the study authors, made the V and J calls. The sample contains hundreds of thousands of distinct CDR3 sequences, about 20% of them found a single time. The ten largest clones capture approximately 8% of the sample.

Ficoll-Paque density gradient centrifugation was used to isolate PBMCs. Sequenced sample: PBMCs or a T cell subset sorted from them (not recorded which). The sequence was collected from an adult woman who had mild COVID-19 (a few samples of this study predate the infection). The sample titles of this study are shuffled in the database, so cell type and time point are left out; the donor was told from shared clones.

The DNA sequence is as follows: TGTGCCAGCAGCCCGAAGTTAAGCTCCTACAATGAGCAGTTCTTC. It encodes CASSPKLSSYNEQFF. This chain is built from TRBV7-9 and TRBJ2-1, with no D gene named confidently. Trimming at the junction amounts to 5 bases on V and 0 bases on J, and the germline ends lie 11 bases apart. In the germline V gene (reference sequence), CDR1 corresponds to SEHNR and CDR2 to FQNEAQ. Spanning cysteine to phenylalanine, the CDR3 consists of 15 amino acids. Just CDR3 DNA is preserved here, 45 bases in frame from base 1.